This T cell receptor (beta chain) stems from a study of early T cells in non-severe SARS-CoV-2 infection (dated by TCRdb to the early 2020s). About the full investigation: Because TCR sequencing relied on bulk RNA taken from unsorted whole blood, pairing of alpha and beta chains was not possible.

The study at large found these results: VDJdb matching was skewed toward anti-spike CD8 responses, so virus-specific expansions were likely underestimated and private and CD4 specificities were missed.

Libraries were made using 5' RACE. This sample was sequenced with a NextSeq 500. To correct for sequencing error and PCR bias, the TCR library protocol tagged individual cDNA molecules with unique molecular identifiers. Both TCR alpha and beta chains were sequenced, and tight co-correlation was observed between alpha and beta sequence abundances in each sample. For the original study's pipeline: Decombinator V4 was used to annotate TCR sequences for V gene, J gene and CDR3. Expanded TCRs were defined as changing significantly between any two time points under a Poisson model with p below 0.0001. TCR abundances were normalised to the total number of TCRs sequenced per sample and were expressed as counts per million. MAIT TCRs were defined by TRAV1-2 paired with TRAJ12, TRAJ20 or TRAJ33, and iNKT TCRs by TRAV10 paired with TRAJ18. A search of VDJdb, accessed on 1 November 2021, was run for TCRs annotated to CMV, EBV and SARS-CoV-2, with TCRs annotated for multiple antigens excluded. Through fastp at Q25 and MiXCR, TCRdb rebuilt clones from the public reads, retaining in-frame beta chains. Every CDR3 protein is listed once, alongside the most common genes and DNA of its rows. The V and J calls shown here were made by TCRdb, not taken from the authors' results. The sample table holds tens of thousands of distinct CDR3 sequences, of which around 9% were seen once. The top ten constitute around 20% of the sample.

This was a case-control study nested in a cohort of healthcare workers in London, UK, who had nasopharyngeal swab PCR tests and blood samples taken every week. Healthcare workers were enrolled in the week of the UK lockdown, from 23 to 31 March 2020, and were followed every week for up to roughly 15 weeks. This clonotype was seen more than once but under ten times. It has no known antigen specificity. Per-base qualities were not stored, and no clone one base away is much larger. From V the trimming removes 4 bases and from J it removes 8 bases, while the gene matches leave 12 bases of the junction unaccounted for. The germline V gene sets CDR1 to KGHDR and CDR2 to SFDVKD. The CDR3 covers 15 residues, taking in both the cysteine and the phenylalanine. The kept DNA is CDR3 alone, 45 bases in frame from the first base.

The source of this sequence is an adult who was a healthcare worker with PCR-confirmed SARS-CoV-2 infection or an uninfected control (not recorded which). The rearranged segments are TRBV24-1 and TRBJ1-2, and 7 bases in between align with TRBD1. The source material was whole blood. The CDR3 loop reads CATSDSGRQGEGYTF. The bases read TGTGCCACCAGTGACTCCGGAAGACAGGGAGAGGGCTACACCTTC.